The next 18 T cell receptor beta chains were all read from a single sample in a study of human thymus T cells. TCRdb keeps only in-frame clones here, not all; method: immunoSEQ multiplex PCR. The sample has 35,000 to 55,000 clones, 94% seen once; the top ten hold about 0.12%. Specimen: blood. The receptors here all came from a boy less than two years old with a congenital heart defect but otherwise immunologically healthy.

This sequence joins TRBV1 and TRBJ2-5; TRBD1, the table's D call, lacks a check against the DNA. TRBV1 is marked as a pseudogene. The CDR3 is made up of 13 amino acids. The CDR3 bases are TGCACCAGCAGCCAAGATAGGGGGGAGACCCAGTACTTC. It encodes CTSSQDRGETQYF.

J is TRBJ2-6 and V is TRBV10-3, with D hard to call. The germline V gene encodes CDR1 ENHRY and CDR2 SYGVKD. CDR3 length equals 15 residues. V lost 4 bases and J 0 bases, leaving 7 bases between the germline ends. The CDR3 sequence: CAISGHPSGANVLTF. CDR3 bases: TGTGCCATCAGTGGACACCCCTCTGGGGCCAACGTCCTGACTTTC.

In DNA form, the CDR3 reads TGTGCCAGCAGCTCACAGGGGATGCCTGGAAACACCATATATTTT. Translating it yields CASSSQGMPGNTIYF. V gene TRBV7-6 combines with J gene TRBJ1-3; 7 nucleotides line up with TRBD1. The CDR3 contains 15 residues. Germline V gene lookup returns CDR1 SGHVS and CDR2 FNYEAQ. The junction had 5 bases not matched to a gene; V was cut back by 4 bases and J by 2 bases.

V usage is TRBV4-3 and J usage is TRBJ1-2; a weak D match, TRBD1 (6 bases). CDR3 length: 11 residues. CDR1 is LGHNA, CDR2 YSLEER, per germline. Trimming stripped 6 bases from V and 7 bases from J, with 9 bases between. The CDR3 sequence is CASSRGGGYTF. The CDR3 coding sequence is TGCGCCAGCAGTCGAGGGGGTGGCTACACCTTC.

V gene TRBV30 combines with J gene TRBJ2-3, with D perhaps being TRBD1 or TRBD2 (6 bases each). CDR1 GTSNPN and CDR2 SVGIG come from the germline V gene (reference sequence). CDR3 length equals 15 residues. The germline V and J ends were trimmed by 0 bases and 7 bases, with 17 bases remaining between them. The CDR3 loop reads CAWSVGGAGTNTQYF. DNA for the CDR3: TGTGCCTGGAGTGTCGGTGGGGCGGGGACAAATACGCAGTATTTT.

The J gene is TRBJ1-5, the V gene TRBV28, with a weak D call TRBD1 (5 bases). This CDR3 is built from 15 residues. Trimming removed 7 bases at V and 5 bases at J, with 18 bases between. CDR1 is MDHEN and CDR2 is SYDVKM in the germline V gene. The chain's CDR3 is CASISGGMGDQPQHF. CDR3 coding DNA: TGTGCCAGCATCTCGGGAGGGATGGGGGATCAGCCCCAGCATTTT.

The rearrangement uses TRBV6-4 and TRBJ1-4; perhaps TRBD1 as D (5 bases). Per germline, CDR1 MRHNA and CDR2 SNTAGT. V shed 0 bases and J shed 7 bases, with 27 bases lying between them. This CDR3 comprises 20 residues. The DNA of the CDR3 is TGTGCCAGCAGTGACTCCACGATGAAGAGACGGCCCCGGGGGGGTGAAAAACTGTTTTTT. It is translated as CASSDSTMKRRPRGGEKLFF.

This clone was counted once. The rearrangement links TRBV4-1 to TRBJ2-3; no clear D. Germline-derived CDR1 and CDR2 are MGHRA and YSYEKL. The CDR3 has 12 amino acids. The V end was cut by 3 bases, the J end by 3 bases, with 4 bases between. CDR3 sequence reads: CASSQVTDTQYF. The CDR3 DNA reads TGCGCCAGCAGCCAGGTAACAGATACGCAGTATTTT.

The V call is TRBV5-1, the J call TRBJ2-5; TRBD1 is a possible D gene (5 bases). Germline values: CDR1 SGHRS, CDR2 YFSETQ. V lost 0 bases to trimming and J lost 2 bases, with 5 bases between them. This CDR3 is 13 amino acids long. In nucleotides, the CDR3 is TGCGCCAGCAGCTTGGGACAGCAAGAGACCCAGTACTTC. As protein: CASSLGQQETQYF.

This clone was found once. V usage is TRBV5-1 and J usage is TRBJ1-2, with TRBD1 matching over 8 bases. The V gene's germline CDR1 is SGHRS and CDR2 YFSETQ. The length of the CDR3 is 16 residues. V lost 1 base and J lost 4; bases outside the gene matches: 9. CDR3 in DNA: TGCGCCAGCAGCTTGTACCAGACAGGGGCGGGCTATGGCTACACCTTC. This codes for CASSLYQTGAGYGYTF.

J is TRBJ1-2 and V is TRBV7-9, with 9 nucleotides matching TRBD1. Germline CDR1 reads SEHNR; CDR2 reads FQNEAQ (reference sequence). Trimming cost V 5 bases and J 5 bases; bases outside gene matches: 9. CDR3 length: 15 residues. CDR3 sequence reads: CASSAPGTGTYGYTF. The DNA of the CDR3 is TGTGCCAGCAGCGCTCCCGGGACAGGGACTTATGGCTACACCTTC.

This clone appeared once. The V call is TRBV5-1, the J call TRBJ2-7; D is perhaps TRBD1 or TRBD2 (6 bases each). Germline V gene sequence: CDR1 SGHRS, CDR2 YFSETQ. The CDR3 loop spans 13 amino acids. Trimming took off 4 bases at V and 4 bases at J, with 12 bases between the two ends. CDR3 sequence: CASSPRGVYEQYF. The CDR3 nucleotides read TGCGCCAGCAGCCCAAGGGGGGTATACGAGCAGTACTTC.

The genes are TRBV30 and TRBJ2-5; D ambiguous. In germline, CDR1 is GTSNPN, CDR2 SVGIG (reference sequence). V was clipped by 0 bases and J by 0 bases, with 5 bases between them. The CDR3 is 13 residues long. The CDR3 DNA is TGTGCCTGGAGTGTACGAGACCAAGAGACCCAGTACTTC. This sequence encodes CAWSVRDQETQYF.

This chain links TRBV25-1 with TRBJ1-2, with unresolved D. The CDR3 spans 13 residues. CDR1 MGHDK and CDR2 SYGVNS come from the germline V gene. V dropped 0 bases and J dropped 4 bases, with 6 bases sitting between them. CDR3 in DNA: TGTGCCAGCAGTGAATATTTCCTCTATGGCTACACCTTC. Translated: CASSEYFLYGYTF.

DNA for the CDR3: TGCGCCAGCAGCTTGGGACGGAGAAGTGGTGAAAAACTGTTTTTT. It codes for CASSLGRRSGEKLFF. The gene calls are TRBV5-1 and TRBJ1-4; D not certain. The ends were cut back, 0 bases at V and 7 bases at J, with 13 bases in the middle. CDR1 SGHRS and CDR2 YFSETQ come from the germline V gene. The CDR3 contains 15 residues. Based on the CDR3 plus reference TRBV5-1 and TRBJ1-4, the full variable domain is KAGVTQTPRYLIKTRGQQVTLSCSPISGHRSVSWYQQTPGQGLQFLFEYFSETQRNKGNFPGRFSGRQFSNSRSEMNVSTLELGDSALYLCASSLGRRSGEKLFFGSGTQLSVL.

The V gene is TRBV19, the J gene TRBJ2-5, with 11 bases fitting TRBD2. V shed 0 bases, J shed 4 bases, and the junction held 7 bases outside the gene matches. The CDR3 has 17 amino acids. Germline V gene data show CDR1 as LNHDA and CDR2 as SQIVND (reference sequence). The CDR3 protein is CASSIEGLAGGRETQYF. CDR3 bases: TGTGCCAGTAGTATAGAAGGGCTAGCGGGGGGCAGAGAGACCCAGTACTTC. Full variable domain (remainder filled in from reference TRBV19 and TRBJ2-5): DGGITQSPKYLFRKEGQNVTLSCEQNLNHDAMYWYRQDPGQGLRLIYYSQIVNDFQKGDIAEGYSVSREKKESFPLTVTSAQKNPTAFYLCASSIEGLAGGRETQYFGPGTRLLVL.

The J gene is TRBJ1-2, the V gene TRBV29-1; 8 bases fit TRBD1. The CDR3 has 15 amino acids. Germline V lookup: CDR1 SQVTM, CDR2 ANQGSEA. The junction had 17 bases not matched to a gene; V was cut back by 6 bases and J by 8 bases. In DNA, the CDR3 is TGCAGCGTCATAGGCCAGGACAGGGCGAAAGGGGGCTACACCTTC. Residues: CSVIGQDRAKGGYTF. The whole variable domain, remainder taken from reference TRBV29-1 and TRBJ1-2, is SAVISQKPSRDICQRGTSLTIQCQVDSQVTMMFWYRQQPGQSLTLIATANQGSEATYESGFVIDKFPISRPNLTFSTLTVSNMSPEDSSIYLCSVIGQDRAKGGYTFGSGTRLTVV.

This chain uses TRBV5-1 with TRBJ2-3; D unresolved. This CDR3 spans 14 amino acids. Per the germline V gene, CDR1 is SGHRS and CDR2 is YFSETQ. Trimming took off 0 bases at V and 2 bases at J, with 7 bases between the two ends. CDR3 sequence reads: CASSLGVTTDTQYF. The CDR3 DNA reads TGCGCCAGCAGCTTGGGAGTTACCACAGATACGCAGTATTTT.